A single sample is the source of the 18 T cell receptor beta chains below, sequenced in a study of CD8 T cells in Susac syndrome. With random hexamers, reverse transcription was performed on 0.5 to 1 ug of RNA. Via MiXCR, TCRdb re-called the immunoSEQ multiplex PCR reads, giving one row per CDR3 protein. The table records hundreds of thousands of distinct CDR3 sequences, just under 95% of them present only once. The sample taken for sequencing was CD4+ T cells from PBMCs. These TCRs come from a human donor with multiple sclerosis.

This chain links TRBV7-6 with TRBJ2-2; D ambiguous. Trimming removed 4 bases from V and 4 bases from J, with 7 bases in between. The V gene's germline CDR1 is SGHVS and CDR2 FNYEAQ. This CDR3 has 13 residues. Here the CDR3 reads CASSSQSTGELFF. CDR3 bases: TGTGCCAGCAGCTCCCAGTCCACCGGGGAGCTGTTTTTT.

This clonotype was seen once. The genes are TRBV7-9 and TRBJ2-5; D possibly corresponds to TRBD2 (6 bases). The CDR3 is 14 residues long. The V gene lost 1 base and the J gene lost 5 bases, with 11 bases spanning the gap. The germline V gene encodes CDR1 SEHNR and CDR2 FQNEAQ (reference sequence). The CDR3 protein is CASSLGGGYETQYF. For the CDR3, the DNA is TGTGCCAGCAGCTTAGGAGGAGGGTACGAGACCCAGTACTTC.

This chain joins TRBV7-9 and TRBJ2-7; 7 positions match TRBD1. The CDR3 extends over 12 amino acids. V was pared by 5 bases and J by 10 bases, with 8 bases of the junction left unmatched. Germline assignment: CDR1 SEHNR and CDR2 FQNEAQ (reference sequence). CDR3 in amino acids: CASSVDRSSQYF. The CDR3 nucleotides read TGTGCCAGCAGCGTGGACAGGTCTAGTCAGTACTTC.

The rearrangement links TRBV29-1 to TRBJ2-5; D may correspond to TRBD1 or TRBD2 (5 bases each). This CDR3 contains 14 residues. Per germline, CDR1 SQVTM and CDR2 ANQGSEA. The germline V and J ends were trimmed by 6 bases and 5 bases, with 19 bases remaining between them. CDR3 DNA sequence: TGCAGCGTCCGTACTAGTTGGGGCGAGGAGACCCAGTACTTC. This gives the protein CSVRTSWGEETQYF.

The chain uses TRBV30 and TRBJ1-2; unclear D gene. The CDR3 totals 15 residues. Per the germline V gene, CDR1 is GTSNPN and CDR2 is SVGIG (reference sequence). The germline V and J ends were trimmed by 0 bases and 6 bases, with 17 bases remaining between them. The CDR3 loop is CAWSVEGFVSDGYTF. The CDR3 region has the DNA TGTGCCTGGAGTGTCGAGGGATTTGTGTCTGATGGCTACACCTTC. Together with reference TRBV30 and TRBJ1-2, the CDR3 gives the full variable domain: SQTIHQWPATLVQPVGSPLSLECTVEGTSNPNLYWYRQAAGRGLQLLFYSVGIGQISSEVPQNLSASRPQDRQFILSSKKLLLSDSGFYLCAWSVEGFVSDGYTFGSGTRLTVV.

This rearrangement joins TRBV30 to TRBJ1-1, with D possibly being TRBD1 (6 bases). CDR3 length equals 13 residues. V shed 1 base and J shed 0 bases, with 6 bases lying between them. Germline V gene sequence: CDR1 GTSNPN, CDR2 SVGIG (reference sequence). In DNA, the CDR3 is TGTGCCTGGAGTGGGACAGTGAACACTGAAGCTTTCTTT. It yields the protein CAWSGTVNTEAFF.

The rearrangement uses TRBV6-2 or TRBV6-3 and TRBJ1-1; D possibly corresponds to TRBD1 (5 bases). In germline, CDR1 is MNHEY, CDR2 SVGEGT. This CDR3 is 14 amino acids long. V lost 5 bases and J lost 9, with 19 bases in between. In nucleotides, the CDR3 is TGTGCCAGCAGTAGAGACGCAGGGCCCGTGAAAGCTTTCTTT. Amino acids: CASSRDAGPVKAFF.

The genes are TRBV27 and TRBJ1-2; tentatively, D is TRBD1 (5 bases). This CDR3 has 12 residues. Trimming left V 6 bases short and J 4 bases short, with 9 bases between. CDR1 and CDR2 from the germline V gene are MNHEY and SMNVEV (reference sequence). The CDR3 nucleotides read TGTGCCAGCAGGGGGCAAGTCTATGGCTACACCTTC. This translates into CASRGQVYGYTF.

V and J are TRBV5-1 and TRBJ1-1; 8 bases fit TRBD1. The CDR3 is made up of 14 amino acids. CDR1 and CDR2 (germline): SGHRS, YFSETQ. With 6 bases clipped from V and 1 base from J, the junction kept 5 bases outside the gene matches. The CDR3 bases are TGCGCCAGCACAAGGGACAGGCCGAACACTGAAGCTTTCTTT. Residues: CASTRDRPNTEAFF. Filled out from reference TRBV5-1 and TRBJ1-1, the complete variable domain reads KAGVTQTPRYLIKTRGQQVTLSCSPISGHRSVSWYQQTPGQGLQFLFEYFSETQRNKGNFPGRFSGRQFSNSRSEMNVSTLELGDSALYLCASTRDRPNTEAFFGQGTRLTVV.

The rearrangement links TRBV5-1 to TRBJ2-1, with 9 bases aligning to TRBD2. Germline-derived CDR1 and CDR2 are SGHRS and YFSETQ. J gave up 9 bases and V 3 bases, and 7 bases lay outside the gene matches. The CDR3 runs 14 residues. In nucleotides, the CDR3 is TGCGCCAGCAGCTCCCTCCGCGGGGGGGTTGAGCAGTTCTTC. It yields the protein CASSSLRGGVEQFF.

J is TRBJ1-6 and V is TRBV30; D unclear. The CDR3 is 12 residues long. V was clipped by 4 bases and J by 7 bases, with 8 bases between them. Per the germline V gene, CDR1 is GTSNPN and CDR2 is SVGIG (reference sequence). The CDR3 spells CAWNSQNSPLHF. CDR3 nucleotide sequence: TGTGCCTGGAACAGCCAAAATTCACCCCTCCACTTT.

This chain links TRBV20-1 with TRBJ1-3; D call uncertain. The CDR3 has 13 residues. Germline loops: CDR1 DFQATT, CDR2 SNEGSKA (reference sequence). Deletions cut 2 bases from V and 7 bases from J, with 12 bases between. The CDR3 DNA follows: TGCAGTGCTAGACTAGACGGCCGGAACACCATATATTTT. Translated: CSARLDGRNTIYF.

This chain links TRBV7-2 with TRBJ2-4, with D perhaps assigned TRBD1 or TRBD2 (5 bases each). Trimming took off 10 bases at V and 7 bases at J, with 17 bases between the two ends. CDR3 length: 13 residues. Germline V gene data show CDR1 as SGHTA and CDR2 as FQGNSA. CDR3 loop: CATTHIEGNIQYF. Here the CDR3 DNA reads TGTGCCACAACGCATATAGAGGGGAACATTCAGTACTTC.

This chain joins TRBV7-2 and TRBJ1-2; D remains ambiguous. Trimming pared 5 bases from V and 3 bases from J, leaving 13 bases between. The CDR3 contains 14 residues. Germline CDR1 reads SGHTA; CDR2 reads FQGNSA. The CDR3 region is CASSRTRRDYGYTF. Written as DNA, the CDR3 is TGTGCCAGCAGCCGGACCCGTCGGGACTATGGCTACACCTTC.

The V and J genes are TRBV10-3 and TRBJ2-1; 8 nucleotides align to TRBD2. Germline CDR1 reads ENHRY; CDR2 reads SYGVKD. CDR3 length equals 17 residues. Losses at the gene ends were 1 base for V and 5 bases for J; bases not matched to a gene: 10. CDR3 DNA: TGTGCCATCAGTGAGTGGGGCTCGGGGGGGCCTAACAATGAGCAGTTCTTC. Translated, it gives CAISEWGSGGPNNEQFF.

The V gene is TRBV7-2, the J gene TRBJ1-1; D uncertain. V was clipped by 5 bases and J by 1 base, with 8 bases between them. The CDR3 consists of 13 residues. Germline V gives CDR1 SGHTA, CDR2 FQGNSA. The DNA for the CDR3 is TGTGCCAGCAGCCCTGACAAGAACACTGAAGCTTTCTTT. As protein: CASSPDKNTEAFF.

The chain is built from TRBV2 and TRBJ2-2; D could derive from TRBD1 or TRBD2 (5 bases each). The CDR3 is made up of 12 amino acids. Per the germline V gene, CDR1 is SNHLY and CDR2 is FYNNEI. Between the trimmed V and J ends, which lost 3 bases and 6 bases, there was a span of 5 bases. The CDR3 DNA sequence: TGTGCCAGCAGTGAGGGGGCCGGGGAGCTGTTTTTT. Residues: CASSEGAGELFF.

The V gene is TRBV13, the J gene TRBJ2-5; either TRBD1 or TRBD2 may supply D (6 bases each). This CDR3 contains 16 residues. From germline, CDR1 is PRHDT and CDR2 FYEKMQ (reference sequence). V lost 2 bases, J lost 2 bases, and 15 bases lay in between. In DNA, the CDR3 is TGTGCCAGCAGCTTATGGCCCGGGGGCCAACAAGAGACCCAGTACTTC. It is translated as CASSLWPGGQQETQYF.